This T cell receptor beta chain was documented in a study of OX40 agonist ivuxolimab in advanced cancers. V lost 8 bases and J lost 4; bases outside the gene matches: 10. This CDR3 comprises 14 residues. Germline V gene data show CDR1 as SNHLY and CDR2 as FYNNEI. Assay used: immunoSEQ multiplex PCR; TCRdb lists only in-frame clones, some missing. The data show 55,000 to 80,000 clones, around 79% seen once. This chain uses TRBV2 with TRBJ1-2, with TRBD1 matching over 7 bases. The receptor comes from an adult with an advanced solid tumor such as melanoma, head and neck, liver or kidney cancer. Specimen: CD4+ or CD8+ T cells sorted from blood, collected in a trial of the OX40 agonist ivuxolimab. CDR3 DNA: TGTGCCAGCGGGGCAGGGGGAGGTAGCTATGGCTACACCTTC. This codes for CASGAGGGSYGYTF. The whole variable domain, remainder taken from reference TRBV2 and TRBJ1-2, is EPEVTQTPSHQVTQMGQEVILRCVPISNHLYFYWYRQILGQKVEFLVSFYNNEISEKSEIFDDQFSVERPDGSNFTLKIRSTKLEDSAMYFCASGAGGGSYGYTFGSGTRLTVV.